The 17 T cell receptor beta chains reported below all come from one sample, sequenced in a study of brain T cells in children with intractable seizures. The repertoire was sequenced with immunoSEQ multiplex PCR; TCRdb's copy has only in-frame clones and lacks some. The data hold about 340,000 clones, with over 90% observed a single time. Stated time point: blood from clinic visit 5 months post-surgery; TSC patient then seizure free. Material: peripheral blood, obtained approximately 5 months after surgery. The receptors were gathered from a boy under two years old with tuberous sclerosis and intractable seizures.

V usage is TRBV10-1 and J usage is TRBJ2-3, with D tentatively TRBD1 or TRBD2 (6 bases each). This CDR3 is 14 amino acids long. Trimming left V 0 bases short and J 10 bases short, with 14 bases between. Germline V gene data show CDR1 as WNHNN and CDR2 as SYGVQD (reference sequence). CDR3 sequence: CASSESSGARAQYF. CDR3 nucleotide sequence: TGCGCCAGCAGTGAGTCGTCGGGGGCGCGGGCGCAGTATTTT.

V is TRBV6-2 or TRBV6-3 and J is TRBJ1-1, with 9 nucleotides matching TRBD1. Losses at the gene ends were 5 bases for V and 0 bases for J; bases not matched to a gene: 10. CDR3 length: 17 residues. Germline-derived CDR1 and CDR2 are MNHEY and SVGEGT. The chain's CDR3 is CASSHGTGRLLNTEAFF. CDR3 nucleotide sequence: TGTGCCAGCAGTCACGGGACAGGGAGATTATTGAACACTGAAGCTTTCTTT.

V is TRBV19 and J is TRBJ1-2, with 7 bases lining up with TRBD1. With V trimmed by 5 bases and J by 6 bases, 3 bases remained unmatched. Germline V gene sequence: CDR1 LNHDA, CDR2 SQIVND (reference sequence). This CDR3 spans 12 amino acids. DNA of the CDR3: TGTGCCAGTAGTGGGACAGAAAATGGCTACACCTTC. Protein product: CASSGTENGYTF.

This clone has only one observation. The chain joins TRBV5-6 to TRBJ2-3; D not resolved. V was cut by 8 bases and J by 2 bases, with 12 bases left in between. The CDR3 is made up of 13 amino acids. Germline V gene lookup returns CDR1 SGHDT and CDR2 YYEEEE. The CDR3 reads CASQKQNTDTQYF. Written as DNA, the CDR3 is TGTGCCAGTCAGAAGCAAAACACAGATACGCAGTATTTT.

V and J are TRBV7-9 and TRBJ2-7; 10 positions agree with TRBD2. This CDR3 is built from 15 residues. In germline, CDR1 is SEHNR, CDR2 FQNEAQ (reference sequence). V trimming: 5 bases; J trimming: 3 bases; junction bases outside the gene matches: 7. CDR3 bases: TGTGCCAGCAGCGGTAGCGGGGGGTCCTACTACGAGCAGTACTTC. This encodes CASSGSGGSYYEQYF.

The chain has TRBV18 and TRBJ1-4, with D maybe TRBD1 (5 bases). The germline CDR1 and CDR2 sequences are KGHSH and LQKENI. V lost 8 bases, J lost 3 bases, and 13 bases lay in between. The CDR3 extends over 14 amino acids. CDR3 DNA: TGTGCCAGCAGCAGGGAGTTTGCTAATGAAAAACTGTTTTTT. Its translation: CASSREFANEKLFF.

The V gene is TRBV10-3, the J gene TRBJ2-7; D is perhaps TRBD1 (5 bases). V lost 0 bases and J lost 0, with 15 bases in between. Germline loops: CDR1 ENHRY, CDR2 SYGVKD. CDR3 length equals 17 residues. CDR3 nucleotides: TGTGCCATCAGTGAGTCGCATCTAAAAGGGGACTCCTACGAGCAGTACTTC. Amino acid sequence: CAISESHLKGDSYEQYF.

This chain connects TRBV3-1 (or the pseudogene TRBV3-2) to TRBJ1-5, with D unresolved. The CDR3 loop spans 13 amino acids. Germline values: CDR1 LGHDT, CDR2 YNNKEL (reference sequence). V was clipped by 4 bases and J by 7 bases, with 11 bases between them. In nucleotides, the CDR3 is TGTGCCAGCAGCCCAGACTTCTGGCAGCCCCAGCATTTT. Translating gives CASSPDFWQPQHF.

The chain links TRBV7-9 to TRBJ2-1; 8 positions agree with TRBD2. V shed 3 bases and J 2 bases; nucleotides not matched to a gene: 3. The CDR3 is 15 amino acids. Germline-derived CDR1 and CDR2 are SEHNR and FQNEAQ (reference sequence). The CDR3 sequence is CASSFVAGTYNEQFF. CDR3 sequence (DNA): TGTGCCAGCAGCTTCGTAGCGGGGACCTACAATGAGCAGTTCTTC.

The chain uses TRBV13 and TRBJ2-1, with a tentative D call TRBD2 (5 bases). V was clipped by 4 bases and J by 10 bases, with 11 bases between them. Germline CDR1 reads PRHDT; CDR2 reads FYEKMQ (reference sequence). The CDR3 spans 12 residues. The CDR3 region has the DNA TGTGCCAGCAGCTCACCCGGGAACGAGCAGTTCTTC. It yields the protein CASSSPGNEQFF.

In its sample, this clone was seen once. This rearrangement joins TRBV4-2 to TRBJ2-1; 10 bases fit TRBD2. Germline V gene lookup returns CDR1 LGHNA and CDR2 YNFKEQ. The ends lost 0 bases at V and 4 bases at J; junction bases unmatched: 9. The CDR3 has 18 amino acids. CDR3 coding DNA: TGTGCCAGCAGCCAAGATACCCCCGCTAGCGGGGGATACAATGAGCAGTTCTTC. It is translated as CASSQDTPASGGYNEQFF.

This sequence joins TRBV5-1 and TRBJ1-2; tentatively, D is TRBD1 (5 bases). This CDR3 contains 15 residues. Between the trimmed V and J ends, which lost 4 bases and 6 bases, there was a span of 19 bases. Germline V gene lookup returns CDR1 SGHRS and CDR2 YFSETQ. This chain's CDR3 is CASSQMTESWNGYTF. In DNA, the CDR3 is TGCGCCAGCAGCCAAATGACAGAGTCGTGGAATGGCTACACCTTC.

The rearrangement joins TRBV5-1 to TRBJ2-5; D possibly uses TRBD1 or TRBD2 (5 bases each). The CDR3 totals 15 residues. Germline V gene lookup returns CDR1 SGHRS and CDR2 YFSETQ. The V end lost 7 bases, the J end lost 0 bases, and 16 bases lay between the germline ends. This CDR3 reads CASWDVHAYQETQYF. The CDR3 DNA sequence: TGCGCCAGCTGGGACGTCCATGCGTACCAAGAGACCCAGTACTTC.

The CDR3 bases are TGCGCCAGCAGCCAAGATAGGGGACAGGGGAGGATAGATACGCAGTATTTT. Its protein is CASSQDRGQGRIDTQYF. J is TRBJ2-3 and V is TRBV4-1, with TRBD1 matching over 10 bases. This CDR3 has 17 amino acids. V trimming: 0 bases; J trimming: 5 bases; junction bases outside the gene matches: 8. Germline CDR1 is MGHRA and CDR2 is YSYEKL.

Here the CDR3 DNA reads TGTGCCATCAGTGAGCCGCGACTGGGGACAGGGGTGTATAATCAGCCCCAGCATTTT. Translating it yields CAISEPRLGTGVYNQPQHF. J is TRBJ1-5 and V is TRBV10-3; 10 bases are a match to TRBD1. CDR3 length: 19 amino acids. Germline V lookup: CDR1 ENHRY, CDR2 SYGVKD. After removal of 2 bases from V and 4 bases from J, the junction contained 14 bases not matched to a gene.

The V call is TRBV6-2 or TRBV6-3, the J call TRBJ1-3; D unresolved. V dropped 1 base and J dropped 0 bases, with 7 bases sitting between them. Germline CDR1 MNHEY, CDR2 SVGEGT. This CDR3 spans 15 amino acids. The CDR3 coding sequence is TGTGCCAGCAGTTACTTTCGGGACTCTGGAAACACCATATATTTT. Translating it yields CASSYFRDSGNTIYF.

The chain employs TRBV2 and TRBJ1-1; a weak D match, TRBD1 (6 bases). The V and J ends lost 7 bases and 0 bases respectively, with 12 bases between them. This CDR3 region has 14 residues. Per germline, CDR1 SNHLY and CDR2 FYNNEI. The CDR3, as DNA: TGTGCCAGCACCAAACAGGGCATGAACACTGAAGCTTTCTTT. Translation gives CASTKQGMNTEAFF.